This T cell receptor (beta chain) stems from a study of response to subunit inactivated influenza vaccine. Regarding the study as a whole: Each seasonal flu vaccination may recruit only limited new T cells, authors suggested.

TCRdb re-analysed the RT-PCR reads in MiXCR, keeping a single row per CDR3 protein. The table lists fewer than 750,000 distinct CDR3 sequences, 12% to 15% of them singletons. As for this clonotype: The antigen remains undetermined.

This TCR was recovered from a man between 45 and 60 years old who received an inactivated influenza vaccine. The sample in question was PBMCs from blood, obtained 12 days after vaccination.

CDR3 in DNA: TGCAGTGCCACTCGGACTAGGGACTACGAGCAGTACTTC. It codes for CSATRTRDYEQYF. The rearrangement uses TRBV20-1 and TRBJ2-7, with 7 bases aligning to TRBD2. The J segment lost 3 bases and the V segment lost 6 bases, leaving 8 bases of the junction unmatched. Germline CDR1 and CDR2: DFQATT and SNEGSKA (reference sequence). The CDR3 is 13 residues long.